One and the same sample provided the 32 T cell receptor delta chains below, sequenced in a study of gamma-delta chains in newborns, infants, children. TCRdb reran clone calling via CATT on the reads. Among about 4,500 delta-chain clones listed, 2.5% to 3.5% were seen once. Sequencing was performed on blood. Every receptor here comes from a child who was a newborn, infant or young child, either healthy, febrile or measles-vaccinated (not recorded which).

A few counts support this clone. The chain has TRDV2 and TRDJ3; 12 bases are a match to TRDD3. Germline CDR1 is GEAIGNYY and CDR2 is EKD. The CDR3 spans 19 residues. Trimming cost V 0 bases and J 0 bases; bases outside gene matches: 2. The CDR3 coding sequence is TGTGCCTGTGACACCTCCTGGGGGATACGCTCCTGGGACACCCGACAGATGTTTTTC. It codes for CACDTSWGIRSWDTRQMFF.

By proportion, this clone is medium-sized. The V and J genes are TRDV2 and TRDJ3; 11 bases are a match to TRDD3. The CDR3 contains 21 residues. Germline lookup yields CDR1 GEAIGNYY and CDR2 EKD. After removal of 1 base from V and 0 bases from J, the junction contained 10 bases not matched to a gene. In nucleotides, the CDR3 is TGTGCCTGTGACACTGCTGGGGGATACCCGTTGAGCTCCTGGGACACCCGACAGATGTTTTTC. Protein: CACDTAGGYPLSSWDTRQMFF.

About this clone: This sequence is one base from a far larger clone and is likely a read error. This sample includes further DNA sequences coding for the same CDR3. The J gene is TRDJ2, the V gene TRDV2, with 11 positions matching TRDD3. The CDR3 spans 16 residues. Germline V gives CDR1 GEAIGNYY, CDR2 EKD. The CDR3 sequence: CACDTLGDTLTAQLFF. CDR3 nucleotides: TGCGCCTGTGACACACTGGGGGATACTTTGACAGCACAACTCTTCTTT.

Concerning this clone itself: A far larger clone is one base from this, pointing to a likely read error. This chain links TRDV2 with TRDJ3, with TRDD3 matching 9 bases. The CDR3 length is 19 residues. CDR1 and CDR2 (germline): GEAIGNYY, EKD. The CDR3 protein is CACDTQYWGSSWGTRQMFF. The CDR3 DNA reads as TGTGCCTGTGACACTCAGTACTGGGGGAGCTCCTGGGGCACCCGACAGATGTTTTTC.

Note on this clone: This may arise from a read error, as a much more abundant clone is one base away. The CDR3 protein is CACGTLGDTREWDTRQMFF. As DNA, the CDR3 is TGTGCCTGTGGCACCCTGGGGGATACGCGAGAATGGGACACCCGACAGATGTTTTTC. The chain combines TRDV2 with TRDJ3; the match to TRDD3 covers 12 bases. This CDR3 has 19 amino acids. Germline values: CDR1 GEAIGNYY, CDR2 EKD.

This clone was seen only a few times. A read error is the likely source, as a far larger clone sits one nucleotide away. This same CDR3 is encoded by further DNA sequences in the sample. The DNA of the CDR3 is TGTGCCTGCGACACCTTGGGGGATTTCTCCTGGGACACCCGACAGATGTTTTTC. Protein: CACDTLGDFSWDTRQMFF. The rearrangement joins TRDV2 to TRDJ3; 8 positions match TRDD3. Germline CDR1 GEAIGNYY, CDR2 EKD. The CDR3 is 18 residues long.

On this clone itself: A much larger clone lies one base from this, so it may be a read error. The chain uses TRDV2 and TRDJ2; TRDD3 aligns across 7 bases. The germline CDR1 and CDR2 sequences are GEAIGNYY and EKD. Trimming took 3 bases from V and 0 from J; bases not matched to a gene: 6. The CDR3 loop spans 16 amino acids. CDR3 residues: CACDAVGYALTAQLFF. CDR3 coding DNA: TGTGCCTGTGACGCCGTAGGATACGCTTTGACAGCACAACTCTTCTTT.

By frequency in the sample, this clone is medium-sized. The CDR3 DNA follows: TGTGCCTGTGACACGCTGGGGGATACTTTGGCCTGGGACACCCGACAGATGTTTTTC. Translating it yields CACDTLGDTLAWDTRQMFF. The chain recombines TRDV2 with TRDJ3; 11 nucleotides match TRDD3. The V gene end was trimmed by 1 base and the J gene end by 2 bases; junction bases not matched to a gene: 6. The CDR3 runs to 19 residues. Per germline, CDR1 GEAIGNYY and CDR2 EKD.

This clone was seen only a few times. The translation of this DNA and the TCRdb protein of a much larger clone differ at residue 3, probably owing to a read error; the protein shown here is translated from the DNA. J is TRDJ2 and V is TRDV2; 10 nucleotides align to TRDD3. The germline CDR1 and CDR2 sequences are GEAIGNYY and EKD. The CDR3 length is 16 residues. The DNA for the CDR3 is TGTGCCTTTGACGGTCTGGGGGATACTTTGACAGCACAACTCTTCTTT. Its translation: CAFDGLGDTLTAQLFF.

A note on this clone: TCRdb attributes to this sequence the protein of a much larger clone, which differs from the DNA translation at residue 15; a read error is likely, and the protein displayed is translated from the DNA. This sequence joins TRDV2 and TRDJ3, with 9 nucleotides matching TRDD3. Germline values: CDR1 GEAIGNYY, CDR2 EKD. The CDR3 runs 18 residues. The CDR3, as DNA: TGTGCCTGTGACACCTACTGGGGGAGCTCCTGGGACACCCGACATATGTTTTTC. It yields the protein CACDTYWGSSWDTRHMFF.

This clone is categorized as medium-sized. The chain has TRDV2 and TRDJ3; TRDD3 agrees at 8 bases. The CDR3 contains 19 residues. The junction had 10 bases not matched to a gene; V was cut back by 4 bases and J by 0 bases. Germline-derived CDR1 and CDR2 are GEAIGNYY and EKD. The CDR3 reads CACEELGAPSSWDTRQMFF. DNA for the CDR3: TGTGCCTGTGAGGAACTGGGGGCCCCAAGCTCCTGGGACACCCGACAGATGTTTTTC.

Turning to this clone: The TCRdb record carries a much larger clone's protein, which differs from this DNA's translation at residue 12; a read error is the likely cause, and the protein listed here is the DNA translation. The chain recombines TRDV2 with TRDJ3, with 7 bases identical to TRDD3. Germline CDR1 GEAIGNYY, CDR2 EKD. This CDR3 region has 17 residues. CDR3 in amino acids: CACDITGDPWDARQMFF. The CDR3 nucleotides read TGTGCCTGTGACATTACGGGGGATCCCTGGGACGCCCGACAGATGTTTTTC.

Of note for this clone: The protein TCRdb gives is from a much larger clone and does not agree with this DNA's translation at residue 15, likely a read error; the protein shown here comes from the DNA. The gene calls are TRDV2 and TRDJ3; 11 bases agree with TRDD3. Germline CDR1 is GEAIGNYY and CDR2 is EKD. The CDR3 spans 18 residues. The CDR3 coding sequence is TGTGCCTGTGACATACTGGGGGATAGCTCCTGGGACACCCGACGGATGTTTTTC. It translates to CACDILGDSSWDTRRMFF.

This clone came up a few times. This is likely an artifact of a read error, given a far larger clone one base away. Other DNA sequences in the same sample also yield this CDR3. V usage is TRDV2 and J usage is TRDJ3, with 7 nucleotides matching TRDD3. The CDR3 consists of 17 residues. Germline V gene sequence: CDR1 GEAIGNYY, CDR2 EKD. The CDR3, as DNA: TGTGCCTGTGACACCTGGGGGAGCTCCCGGGACACCCGACAGATGTTTTTC. This sequence encodes CACDTWGSSRDTRQMFF.

This clone was seen more than once but under ten times. A read error is likely here: a far larger clone is one base away. Other DNA sequences of this sample code for an identical CDR3. The chain employs TRDV2 and TRDJ3; a weak D match, TRDD3 (5 bases). Trimming left V 0 bases short and J 1 base short, with 9 bases between. This CDR3 is built from 17 residues. CDR1 and CDR2 (germline): GEAIGNYY, EKD. CDR3 in amino acids: CACDTAGSSWDTRQMFF. The DNA of the CDR3 is TGTGCCTGTGACACCGCTGGGAGTTCCTGGGACACCCGACAGATGTTTTTC.

Regarding this clone: Translating this DNA gives a protein that differs at residue 16 from the TCRdb one, which belongs to a much larger clone; a read error is likely, and the protein shown is this translation. Within the sample, other DNA sequences also encode this same CDR3. The chain combines TRDV2 with TRDJ3; 8 bases map to TRDD3. The CDR3 is made up of 18 amino acids. In germline, CDR1 is GEAIGNYY, CDR2 EKD. The CDR3 loop is CACDLLGASSWDTRQVFF. CDR3 nucleotide sequence: TGTGCCTGTGATTTACTGGGGGCAAGCTCCTGGGACACCCGACAGGTGTTTTTC.

To note about this clone: TCRdb pairs this DNA with a much larger clone's protein that differs at residue 7, likely a read error; the protein shown was translated from the DNA. Here the CDR3 DNA reads TGTGCCTGTGACACCGCTAGGGGATACGGCAGCTCCTGGGACACCCGACAGATGTTTTTC. Amino acids: CACDTARGYGSSWDTRQMFF. This chain connects TRDV2 to TRDJ3; 9 bases agree with TRDD3. Germline V gene data show CDR1 as GEAIGNYY and CDR2 as EKD. CDR3 length: 20 amino acids. J gave up 0 bases and V 0 bases, and 8 bases lay outside the gene matches.

This clone was seen a few times. A junction end diverges from the germline sequence, so it may reflect a read error. This chain joins TRDV2 and TRDJ1; D ambiguous. In germline, CDR1 is GEAIGNYY, CDR2 EKD. The CDR3 spans 12 residues. The CDR3 loop reads CACDKYTDKLIF. For the CDR3, the DNA is TGTGCCTGCGACAAATACACCGATAAACTCATCTTT.

In regard to this clone: With only one base between it and a far larger clone, this is likely a read error. The same CDR3 arises from other DNA sequences in this sample as well. The chain is built from TRDV2 and TRDJ3, with 10 bases that match TRDD3. Losses at the gene ends were 0 bases for V and 0 bases for J; bases not matched to a gene: 4. The CDR3 sequence is 19 residues long. Germline assignment: CDR1 GEAIGNYY and CDR2 EKD. The chain's CDR3 is CACDTVLGDSSWDTRQMFF. CDR3 in DNA: TGTGCCTGTGACACCGTGCTGGGGGATAGCTCCTGGGACACCCGACAGATGTTTTTC.

Concerning this clone: This sequence may be a read error, since a much larger clone differs from it by one base. The same CDR3 is also encoded by other DNA sequences in this sample. CDR3 amino acids: CACDALGDTLSWDTRQMFF. CDR3 sequence (DNA): TGTGCCTGTGACGCCCTGGGGGACACTCTCTCCTGGGACACCCGACAGATGTTTTTC. The V and J genes are TRDV2 and TRDJ3; 8 bases are a match to TRDD3. V shed 3 bases, J shed 0 bases, and the junction held 9 bases outside the gene matches. The CDR3 spans 19 residues. Per the germline V gene, CDR1 is GEAIGNYY and CDR2 is EKD.

Turning to this clone: A much larger clone lies one base from this, so it may be a read error. Other DNA sequences in the same sample also yield this CDR3. The CDR3 region is CACDTVLGKSSWDTRQMFF. The CDR3 DNA sequence: TGTGCATGTGACACAGTACTGGGGAAAAGCTCCTGGGACACCCGACAGATGTTTTTC. J is TRDJ3 and V is TRDV2; 7 nucleotides match TRDD3. The germline gives CDR1 GEAIGNYY, CDR2 EKD. There are 19 residues in the CDR3.

Turning to this clone: This clone may be a read error of a much larger clone one base away. The sample has other DNA sequences that encode this CDR3 too. The V call is TRDV2, the J call TRDJ3, with 8 bases fitting TRDD3. V shed 3 bases and J 4 bases; nucleotides not matched to a gene: 22. The CDR3 extends over 22 amino acids. From germline, CDR1 is GEAIGNYY and CDR2 EKD. CDR3 sequence: CACDPAFVTGGDSSWDTRQMFF. CDR3 nucleotides: TGTGCCTGTGACCCGGCGTTTGTTACTGGGGGCGATTCTTCATGGGACACCCGACAGATGTTTTTC.

This clone has more than one count but fewer than ten. With only one base between it and a far larger clone, this is likely a read error. Other DNA sequences from this sample encode an identical CDR3 as well. The V gene is TRDV2, the J gene TRDJ3; 7 bases map to TRDD3. This CDR3 spans 19 amino acids. The trim removed 4 bases at V and 0 bases at J, leaving 11 bases unmatched. CDR1 GEAIGNYY and CDR2 EKD come from the germline V gene. The CDR3 nucleotides read TGTGCCTGTGATAAAGTACTGGGGACAAGCTCCTGGGACACCCGACAGATGTTTTTC. This gives the protein CACDKVLGTSSWDTRQMFF.

By share, this clone counts as medium-sized. The V and J genes are TRDV2 and TRDJ2, with D unresolved. This CDR3 has 11 residues. The germline V gene encodes CDR1 GEAIGNYY and CDR2 EKD. V shed 4 bases and J shed 1 base, with 0 bases lying between them. The CDR3 spells CACDLTAQLFF. The CDR3 DNA is TGTGCCTGTGATTTGACAGCACAACTCTTCTTT.

This clone has more than one count but fewer than ten. A much larger clone sits a single nucleotide away, making a read error possible. This same CDR3 is encoded by further DNA sequences in the sample. This sequence joins TRDV2 and TRDJ3, with D unresolved. The CDR3 spans 17 residues. Germline CDR1 and CDR2: GEAIGNYY and EKD. CDR3 nucleotides: TGTGCATGTGACACGGTACTGAGCTCCTGGGACACCCGACAGATGTTTTTC. Encoded protein: CACDTVLSSWDTRQMFF.

The chain links TRDV2 to TRDJ3; D gene uncertain. The CDR3 is 18 residues long. The germline gives CDR1 GEAIGNYY, CDR2 EKD. V was pared by 2 bases and J by 2 bases, with 15 bases between. CDR3 sequence: CACDNVELSPWDTRQMFF. The CDR3 DNA reads TGTGCCTGTGACAACGTTGAGCTGAGTCCCTGGGACACCCGACAGATGTTTTTC.

The rearrangement links TRDV3 to TRDJ1, with 12 bases that match TRDD3. The length of the CDR3 is 17 residues. Germline V gene data show CDR1 as TVYSNPD and CDR2 as GDNSRS (reference sequence). Here the CDR3 DNA reads TGTGCTTCTTTCACGGGTACTGGGGGATACTGCGCCGATAAACTCATCTTT. Translating it yields CASFTGTGGYCADKLIF.

By sample share, this clone is medium-sized. The chain joins TRDV3 to TRDJ3; weak D call: TRDD3 (5 bases). Germline CDR1 and CDR2: TVYSNPD and GDNSRS (reference sequence). Deletions cut 0 bases from V and 0 bases from J, with 21 bases between. The CDR3 consists of 20 residues. As DNA, the CDR3 is TGTGCCTTTAGAAGAAAATCGGGGACCCCTAGCTCCTGGGACACCCGACAGATGTTTTTC. The encoded protein is CAFRRKSGTPSSWDTRQMFF. The full variable domain, completed using reference TRDV3 and TRDJ3, is CDKVTQSSPDQTVASGSEVVLLCTYDTVYSNPDLFWYRIRPDYSFQFVFYGDNSRSEGADFTQGRFSVKHILTQKAFHLVISPVRTEDSATYYCAFRRKSGTPSSWDTRQMFFGTGIKLFVEP.

This clone was observed a handful of times. It may be a read error: a sequence one base away is much more abundant. Other DNA sequences within the sample encode an identical CDR3. This sequence joins TRDV2 and TRDJ3; weak D call: TRDD3 (6 bases). The length of the CDR3 is 20 residues. From germline, CDR1 is GEAIGNYY and CDR2 EKD. This CDR3 reads CACDTGVWGSRSWDTRQMFF. The DNA for the CDR3 is TGTGCCTGTGACACCGGAGTCTGGGGATCCCGCTCCTGGGACACCCGACAGATGTTCTTC.

In its sample, this clone ranks as medium-sized (0.01 to 0.1%). This may stem from a read error, because a much larger clone lies one nucleotide away. V is TRDV2 and J is TRDJ2; TRDD3 agrees at 8 bases. Germline trimming cut 3 bases from V and 3 bases from J; bases unmatched to any gene: 2. Per germline, CDR1 GEAIGNYY and CDR2 EKD. This CDR3 is built from 14 residues. CDR3 amino acids: CACDPWGMTAQLFF. CDR3 bases: TGTGCCTGTGACCCCTGGGGGATGACAGCACAACTCTTCTTT.

This clone was picked up a small number of times. This likely came from a read error, as a far larger clone is one base away. The same CDR3 also results from other DNA sequences found in this sample. This chain joins TRDV2 and TRDJ3, with D possibly being TRDD3 (5 bases). The CDR3 spans 18 residues. CDR1 and CDR2 from the germline V gene are GEAIGNYY and EKD. Trimming took off 2 bases at V and 0 bases at J, with 13 bases between the two ends. The CDR3 DNA follows: TGTGCCTGTGACAACGTTGAGCTGGGCTCCTGGGACACCCGACAGATGTTTTTC. Translating gives CACDNVELGSWDTRQMFF.

This clone counts as medium-sized. The same CDR3 is also encoded by other DNA sequences in this sample. V gene TRDV2 combines with J gene TRDJ3, with TRDD3 identical over 13 bases. Germline V CDR1 and CDR2: GEAIGNYY, EKD. Trimming cost V 1 base and J 0 bases; bases outside gene matches: 2. This CDR3 has 19 residues. The CDR3 region is CACDTLGDTGSWDTRQMFF. CDR3 nucleotides: TGTGCCTGTGACACACTGGGGGATACGGGCTCCTGGGACACCCGACAGATGTTTTTC.